One and the same sample provided the 29 T cell receptor beta chains below, sequenced in a study of blood T cell repertoires in COVID-19. The repertoire was sequenced with immunoSEQ multiplex PCR; TCRdb's copy has only in-frame clones and lacks some. This sample has under 300,000 clones, with 86% found just once. Sequenced material: peripheral blood. The source is an older man with acute or convalescent COVID-19.

The chain joins TRBV18 to TRBJ2-7, with TRBD1 matching 7 bases. Germline V gene sequence: CDR1 KGHSH, CDR2 LQKENI. CDR3 size: 14 residues. The V segment lost 4 bases and the J segment 1 base; nucleotides outside the gene matches: 4. The CDR3 region has the DNA TGTGCCAGCTCACTTGGACAGGCGTCCTACGAGCAGTACTTC. It translates to CASSLGQASYEQYF.

The J gene is TRBJ2-7, the V gene TRBV5-4, with 8 bases identical to TRBD1. CDR1 is SGHNT and CDR2 is YYREEE in the germline V gene (reference sequence). V trimming: 4 bases; J trimming: 4 bases; junction bases outside the gene matches: 7. CDR3 size: 14 residues. Written as DNA, the CDR3 is TGTGCCAGCAGCGCCGGGACAGGCGGGTACGAGCAGTACTTC. Protein: CASSAGTGGYEQYF. The entire variable domain, with the rest obtained from reference TRBV5-4 and TRBJ2-7, is as follows: ETGVTQSPTHLIKTRGQQVTLRCSSQSGHNTVSWYQQALGQGPQFIFQYYREEENGRGNFPPRFSGLQFPNYSSELNVNALELDDSALYLCASSAGTGGYEQYFGPGTRLTVT.

The genes are TRBV28 and TRBJ1-5; TRBD1 matches 7 bases. The ends lost 6 bases at V and 7 bases at J; junction bases unmatched: 15. Germline V gives CDR1 MDHEN, CDR2 SYDVKM. This CDR3 is 16 amino acids long. The CDR3, as DNA: TGTGCCAGCAGATTCTCACAGGGGAGTGTTTACCAGCCCCAGCATTTT. It specifies CASRFSQGSVYQPQHF.

CDR3 bases: TGTGCCAGCAGCTTGACAAGCGGGAGGAGGGAGACCCAGTACTTC. Amino acid sequence: CASSLTSGRRETQYF. This rearrangement joins TRBV5-6 to TRBJ2-5; TRBD2 matches 9 bases. This CDR3 spans 15 amino acids. With 1 base clipped from V and 5 bases from J, the junction kept 6 bases outside the gene matches. CDR1 SGHDT and CDR2 YYEEEE come from the germline V gene.

J is TRBJ2-5 and V is TRBV23-1; a possible D gene is TRBD2 (5 bases). TRBV23-1 is known as an ORF, though its function is uncertain. The CDR3 length is 15 residues. The V end lost 0 bases, the J end lost 1 base, and 9 bases lay between the germline ends. CDR3 region: CASSQSRGSQETQYF. The CDR3 nucleotides are TGCGCCAGCAGTCAATCCCGGGGATCCCAAGAGACCCAGTACTTC.

The CDR3 DNA is TGTGCCAGCAGTTTTAGCCTTATGGCAGATACGCAGTATTTT. This codes for CASSFSLMADTQYF. The chain employs TRBV27 and TRBJ2-3, with D uncertain. Germline V gene data show CDR1 as MNHEY and CDR2 as SMNVEV (reference sequence). This CDR3 is 14 amino acids long. The germline V and J ends were trimmed by 3 bases and 4 bases, with 11 bases remaining between them.

The chain employs TRBV3-1 (or the pseudogene TRBV3-2) and TRBJ1-4; a weak D match, TRBD1 (5 bases). V was shortened by 0 bases and J by 6 bases, with 11 bases between the two germline ends. The CDR3 extends over 15 amino acids. Germline CDR1 is LGHDT and CDR2 is YNNKEL (reference sequence). DNA of the CDR3: TGTGCCAGCAGCCAAGATCCCGGGGGGGATGAAAAACTGTTTTTT. This sequence encodes CASSQDPGGDEKLFF.

This clone was seen a handful of times. This sequence joins TRBV24-1 and TRBJ1-2, with 8 bases matching TRBD1. This CDR3 has 14 amino acids. V lost 7 bases to trimming and J lost 8 bases; unmatched junction nucleotides: 11. The germline gives CDR1 KGHDR, CDR2 SFDVKD. CDR3 sequence: CATRGLTGGEGYTF. CDR3 coding DNA: TGTGCCACCAGGGGGCTTACAGGGGGAGAAGGCTACACCTTC.

J is TRBJ1-2 and V is TRBV29-1, with TRBD1 matching 9 bases. The J segment lost 8 bases and the V segment lost 7 bases, leaving 5 bases of the junction unmatched. The CDR3 contains 11 residues. Germline CDR1 and CDR2: SQVTM and ANQGSEA. CDR3 loop: CSGMTGGGYTF. The CDR3 DNA sequence: TGCAGCGGAATGACAGGGGGAGGCTACACCTTC.

The chain uses TRBV6-5 and TRBJ2-1; 10 nucleotides match TRBD2. Germline V gives CDR1 MNHEY, CDR2 SVGAGI. This CDR3 is built from 14 residues. J lost 4 bases, V lost 8 bases, and 5 bases had no gene match. The CDR3 bases are TGTGCCAGCGGGCGGACTAGCGGATACAATGAGCAGTTCTTC. Translation: CASGRTSGYNEQFF.

The gene calls are TRBV7-2 and TRBJ1-1; possibly TRBD1 for D (5 bases). The CDR3 has 13 residues. V was clipped by 8 bases and J by 1 base, with 11 bases between them. Germline-derived CDR1 and CDR2 are SGHTA and FQGNSA. This chain's CDR3 is CASGLGGNTEAFF. CDR3 bases: TGTGCCAGCGGACTCGGGGGGAACACTGAAGCTTTCTTT.

The chain combines TRBV28 with TRBJ1-2; D is perhaps TRBD1 (6 bases). The CDR3 contains 14 residues. V gave up 4 bases and J gave up 5 bases, with 14 bases separating them. CDR1 and CDR2 (germline): MDHEN, SYDVKM. The CDR3 loop reads CASSSTGDMYGYTF. The CDR3 DNA reads TGTGCCAGCAGTTCGACAGGAGATATGTATGGCTACACCTTC.

The rearrangement joins TRBV1 to TRBJ1-5; the table names TRBD1, a call not compared with the DNA. TRBV1 is a pseudogene locus. This CDR3 has 17 residues. CDR3 residues: CTSSLPNPGQPSQPQHF. For the CDR3, the DNA is TGCACCAGCAGCCTCCCGAACCCCGGACAGCCTTCGCAGCCCCAGCATTTT.

The chain links TRBV18 to TRBJ2-5; D perhaps matches TRBD2 (6 bases). CDR3 size: 16 residues. The germline gives CDR1 KGHSH, CDR2 LQKENI. With 5 bases removed from V and 0 bases from J, the gap between germline ends came to 16 bases. This CDR3 reads CASSTNGRGYQETQYF. CDR3 DNA sequence: TGTGCCAGCTCAACCAATGGGCGGGGCTACCAAGAGACCCAGTACTTC.

The V and J genes are TRBV5-1 and TRBJ1-1, with D hard to call. Germline CDR1 is SGHRS and CDR2 is YFSETQ. Trimming took 5 bases from V and 0 from J, leaving 8 bases between them. This CDR3 comprises 13 residues. The CDR3 loop reads CASSSNLNTEAFF. The CDR3, as DNA: TGCGCCAGCAGTTCCAATTTGAACACTGAAGCTTTCTTT.

V usage is TRBV6-2 or TRBV6-3 and J usage is TRBJ1-1; D perhaps matches TRBD1 (6 bases). Germline assignment: CDR1 MNHEY and CDR2 SVGEGT. Trimming took off 2 bases at V and 4 bases at J, with 11 bases between the two ends. The CDR3 sequence is 14 residues long. The CDR3 loop reads CASSYPRDITEAFF. CDR3 DNA sequence: TGTGCCAGCAGTTACCCCCGGGACATCACTGAAGCTTTCTTT.

The chain combines TRBV2 with TRBJ2-2, with 10 positions matching TRBD2. The CDR3 covers 16 residues. CDR1 and CDR2 from the germline V gene are SNHLY and FYNNEI. Germline trimming cut 8 bases from V and 5 bases from J; bases unmatched to any gene: 11. As DNA, the CDR3 is TGTGCCAGCGGGGGGGCAGCGGGAGGGCCGACCGGGGAGCTGTTTTTT. Protein product: CASGGAAGGPTGELFF. Based on the CDR3 plus reference TRBV2 and TRBJ2-2, the full variable domain is EPEVTQTPSHQVTQMGQEVILRCVPISNHLYFYWYRQILGQKVEFLVSFYNNEISEKSEIFDDQFSVERPDGSNFTLKIRSTKLEDSAMYFCASGGAAGGPTGELFFGEGSRLTVL.

In its sample, this clone was seen once. The J gene is TRBJ1-5, the V gene TRBV12-3 or TRBV12-4; D gene uncertain. With 6 bases removed from V and 2 bases from J, the gap between germline ends came to 8 bases. The CDR3 sequence is 13 residues long. This CDR3 is CASSREGNQPQHF. CDR3 coding DNA: TGTGCCAGCAGCCGGGAGGGCAATCAGCCCCAGCATTTT.

This chain uses TRBV28 with TRBJ2-1, with 9 bases lining up with TRBD2. The CDR3 sequence is 15 residues long. CDR1 and CDR2 (germline): MDHEN, SYDVKM. Trimming at V came to 2 bases and at J to 4 bases, leaving 3 bases not matched to a gene. CDR3 sequence (DNA): TGTGCCAGCAGTTTAACGAGCGGGGGGTACAATGAGCAGTTCTTC. This translates into CASSLTSGGYNEQFF.

The rearrangement uses TRBV6-5 and TRBJ1-1; 7 bases fit TRBD1. V lost 7 bases, J lost 5 bases, and 13 bases stayed unmatched. Germline assignment: CDR1 MNHEY and CDR2 SVGAGI. The CDR3 is 15 amino acids. The CDR3 loop reads CASTPLRQGRTEAFF. For the CDR3, the DNA is TGTGCCAGCACCCCGCTACGACAGGGAAGGACTGAAGCTTTCTTT.

Note on this clone: Other DNA sequences in this sample translate to the same CDR3. The gene calls are TRBV18 and TRBJ1-6, with 9 bases matching TRBD1. The V gene end was trimmed by 6 bases and the J gene end by 6 bases; junction bases not matched to a gene: 6. CDR1 and CDR2 (germline): KGHSH, LQKENI. This CDR3 contains 15 residues. Here the CDR3 DNA reads TGTGCCAGCTCCCCCCTGGGACAGGGTAATTCACCCCTCCACTTT. This codes for CASSPLGQGNSPLHF.

The V gene is TRBV7-8, the J gene TRBJ2-7, with D possibly matching TRBD2 (7 bases). V lost 4 bases, J lost 6 bases, and 16 bases lay in between. Germline V gives CDR1 SGHVS, CDR2 FQNEAQ. The CDR3 totals 14 residues. The CDR3, as DNA: TGTGCCAGCAGCTCGACAAGGGGGGGAGGCGAGCAGTACTTC. Protein: CASSSTRGGGEQYF.

DNA for the CDR3: TGTGCCAGCAGCTTAGAAGGGGGCCTAAAGTTAGATACGCAGTATTTT. This codes for CASSLEGGLKLDTQYF. V gene TRBV13 combines with J gene TRBJ2-3; 7 bases align to TRBD1. This CDR3 spans 16 amino acids. Germline CDR1 and CDR2: PRHDT and FYEKMQ (reference sequence). J was trimmed by 5 bases and V by 1 base; bases with no gene match: 9. The whole variable domain, filled in from reference TRBV13 and TRBJ2-3, reads AAGVIQSPRHLIKEKRETATLKCYPIPRHDTVYWYQQGPGQDPQFLISFYEKMQSDKGSIPDRFSAQQFSDYHSELNMSSLELGDSALYFCASSLEGGLKLDTQYFGPGTRLTVL.

This chain connects TRBV27 to TRBJ2-1, with D unclear. V lost 2 bases to trimming and J lost 8 bases, with 19 bases between them. The CDR3 covers 16 residues. Per germline, CDR1 MNHEY and CDR2 SMNVEV (reference sequence). The CDR3 region is CASSLEWRGPWDEQFF. The CDR3, as DNA: TGTGCCAGCAGTTTAGAATGGAGAGGCCCATGGGATGAGCAGTTCTTC.

This clone was detected once. This sequence joins TRBV29-1 and TRBJ2-1; no definite D call. CDR3 length: 12 amino acids. Trimming left V 4 bases short and J 0 bases short, with 4 bases between. CDR1 is SQVTM, CDR2 ANQGSEA, per germline. The DNA of the CDR3 is TGCAGCGTTGCTAACTCCTACAATGAGCAGTTCTTC. Translated, it gives CSVANSYNEQFF.

This chain connects TRBV19 to TRBJ2-2; D remains unclear. Germline V gene lookup returns CDR1 LNHDA and CDR2 SQIVND (reference sequence). The CDR3 sequence is 13 residues long. V was shortened by 4 bases and J by 4 bases, with 7 bases between the two germline ends. The CDR3 loop reads CASSTFPTGELFF. In nucleotides, the CDR3 is TGTGCCAGTAGTACCTTCCCCACCGGGGAGCTGTTTTTT.

The chain links TRBV13 to TRBJ1-1; D gene uncertain. Trimming left V 1 base short and J 1 base short, with 10 bases between. The CDR3 contains 15 residues. Germline V gives CDR1 PRHDT, CDR2 FYEKMQ (reference sequence). The CDR3 is CASSLAHFGNTEAFF. The CDR3 DNA reads TGTGCCAGCAGCTTAGCGCATTTCGGGAACACTGAAGCTTTCTTT.

The rearrangement uses TRBV4-1 and TRBJ1-5; weak D call: TRBD1 (5 bases). Per germline, CDR1 MGHRA and CDR2 YSYEKL. This CDR3 contains 17 residues. With 4 bases removed from V and 6 bases from J, the gap between germline ends came to 22 bases. The CDR3 reads CASSLNSGGPFGQPQHF. The CDR3 DNA follows: TGCGCCAGCAGCCTCAATTCCGGGGGTCCTTTTGGTCAGCCCCAGCATTTT.

V usage is TRBV10-3 and J usage is TRBJ1-1, with unresolved D. Trimming removed 4 bases from V and 4 bases from J, with 13 bases in between. There are 14 residues in the CDR3. Germline V CDR1 and CDR2: ENHRY, SYGVKD. The CDR3 bases are TGTGCCATCAGTGTAGCGTATAAGGGCACTGAAGCTTTCTTT. This translates into CAISVAYKGTEAFF.